Described below is a single TCR beta chain sequence and its context. Which antigen it targets is not known. Base quality data are lacking; no much larger clone is found one base away. Healthy HIV-negative adults with no recently reported acute infections or vaccinations were included as donors. All donors were Caucasian adults living in Nashville, Tennessee, USA. CD4+ T cells were enriched by magnetic negative selection; naive cells were then positively selected on CD45RA, and the negative fraction formed the memory subset. Blood was collected by leukapheresis, and PBMCs were isolated by Ficoll-Histopaque density gradient centrifugation and then cryopreserved in liquid nitrogen vapor phase. Analytical flow cytometry was used to check the purity and quantity of every magnetically sorted T cell population. Each sorted fraction had its genomic DNA isolated and then quantified by UV absorbance on a Nanodrop 2000c.

This specimen comes from a study of shared clonotypes between healthy human individuals (TCRdb year 2020). Notes on the research overall: Three men and a couple of women, aged 18 to 49 years, made up the cohort. Per donor, three plates each were used for CD4 naive and CD4 memory, two for CD8 naive, and one for CD8 memory. To estimate repertoire size and how much clonotypes are shared between individuals, the study performed deep sequencing of blood TCR repertoires from 4 to 6 healthy adults. To increase sequencing depth and limit assay-specific biases, TCR repertoire library preparation and sequencing were carried out by different laboratories using diverse techniques. Each donor's leukapheresis produced roughly between about 0.9 and 9.5 billion PBMCs. Here is what the overall study found, with its caveats: When several donors were compared, the shared fraction of clonotypes was around 5% for naive CD4, about 4% for naive CD8, more than 2% for memory CD4, and around 0.37% for memory CD8. Higher generation probabilities were observed for clonotypes shared by all four sorted-subset donors than for non-shared clonotypes. Pairwise subsampling indicated that sequencing depth was expected to affect the degree of clonotype sharing among donors. Even with the large sequencing depth, rarefaction of the sorted-subset datasets indicated that sequencing was incomplete. Naive subsets generally had larger estimated clonotype richness than memory subsets. Sampling was limited to blood, and TCR repertoires in tissue likely differ from TCR repertoires in blood. Because the study included a small number of donors, the genetic and exposure-history diversity represented was limited.

There are 16 amino acids in the CDR3, from cysteine to phenylalanine inclusive. CDR3 DNA is the only sequence kept; it has 48 bases, read in frame from the first base. Trimming removed 3 bases from V and 1 base from J; the gene matches leave 4 bases unexplained. TCR CDR3 regions were amplified from genomic DNA by multiplex PCR using the deep immunoSEQ assay. Genomic DNA extracted from each cell subset was distributed evenly over all wells of several immunoSEQ 96-well plates, and each plate served as one replicate. Each replicate PCR for sorted subsets received about 180 ng genomic DNA, equal to 28,000 or so T cell genomes. The purified libraries were quantified using a Qubit 3.0 fluorometer, sized with a Bioanalyzer 2100, and then quantified again using the KAPA Library Quantification kit. Each immunoSEQ 96-well plate was sequenced on its own single-read 150-cycle Illumina NextSeq 550 flow cell. From the authors' description of their analysis: Because only junctional sequences without quality scores were contained in the immunoSEQ output, filtering matching that applied to full-length reads could not be performed. To assign V/J genes and CDR3, sequences were annotated using PyIR, a Python wrapper for IgBLAST v1.9, with IMGT germline references. Reads were filtered out if the reads had weak V/J assignments (E-value above 1e-6), no CDR3, stop codons, out-of-frame junctions, or ambiguous translated residues. V3J clonotypes were defined by identical inferred V gene, J gene, and CDR3 amino acid sequence. To compute the percentage overlap between repertoires, the number of shared unique clonotypes was divided by the size of the smaller repertoire. Three approaches were used to assess repertoire richness: RTK rarefaction, the Chao1 estimator, and Recon v2.1 estimates of unobserved clonotypes. Generation probabilities for all TCRbeta clonotypes obtained by the gDNA method from a handful of donors were computed using OLGA. Sourced from immuneACCESS, this table was stored by TCRdb with only in-frame sequences that have V and J called. A share of the clones is absent; for the studies checked, an unresolved V gene accounts for under half, and the remainder has no known explanation. From that table come the V and J calls and clone size; the DNA was used to work out D and trimming. The sample contains over 850,000 clones, 75% to 80% of them found a single time. The ten largest clones add up to roughly 0.62% of the sample.

The chain is assembled from TRBV6-7 and TRBJ2-2, with 8 bases in between that match TRBD2. TRBV6-7 is assigned to the ORF class and has an uncertain function. The sequenced sample was memory CD4+ T cells from PBMCs. Interpreted using the paper, the cell subset or site label stands for: CD45RA-negative fraction. This TCR derives from a man aged 18-30 years in good health. Some clones in this sample may be carry-over from other donors' samples. DNA sequence: TGTGCCAGCAGTTATGGGCTAGCGGGGAACACCGGGGAGCTGTTTTTT. The encoded protein is CASSYGLAGNTGELFF.